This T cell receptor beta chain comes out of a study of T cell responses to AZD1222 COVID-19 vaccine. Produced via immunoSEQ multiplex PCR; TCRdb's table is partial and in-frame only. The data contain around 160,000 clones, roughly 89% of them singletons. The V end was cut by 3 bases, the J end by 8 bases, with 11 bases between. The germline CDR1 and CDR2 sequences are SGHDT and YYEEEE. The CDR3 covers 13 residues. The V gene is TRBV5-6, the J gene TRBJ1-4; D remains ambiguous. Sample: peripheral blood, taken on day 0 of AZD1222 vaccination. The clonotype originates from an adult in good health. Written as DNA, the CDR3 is TGTGCCAGCAGCTCCCATATTGGGGAAAAACTGTTTTTT. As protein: CASSSHIGEKLFF.